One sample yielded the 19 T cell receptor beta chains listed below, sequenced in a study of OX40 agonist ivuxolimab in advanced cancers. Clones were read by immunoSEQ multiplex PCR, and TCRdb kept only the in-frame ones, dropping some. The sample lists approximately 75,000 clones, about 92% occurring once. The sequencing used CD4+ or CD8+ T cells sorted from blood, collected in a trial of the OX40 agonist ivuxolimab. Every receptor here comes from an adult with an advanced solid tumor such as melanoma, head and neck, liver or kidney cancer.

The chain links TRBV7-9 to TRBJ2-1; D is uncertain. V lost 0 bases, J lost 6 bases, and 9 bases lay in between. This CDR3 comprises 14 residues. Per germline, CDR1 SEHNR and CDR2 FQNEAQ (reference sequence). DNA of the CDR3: TGTGCCAGCAGCTTAGCTGGCGGTCCCAATGAGCAGTTCTTC. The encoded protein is CASSLAGGPNEQFF.

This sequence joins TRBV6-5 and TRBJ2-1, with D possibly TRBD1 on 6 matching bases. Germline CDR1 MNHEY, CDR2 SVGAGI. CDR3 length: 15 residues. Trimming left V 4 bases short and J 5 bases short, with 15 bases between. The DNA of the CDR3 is TGTGCCAGCAGTTCGACAGGTGGGACACACAATGAGCAGTTCTTC. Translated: CASSSTGGTHNEQFF.

The DNA of the CDR3 is TGTGCCAGCAGTCCAACCCCTTGGGGGGATGGCTACACCTTC. This encodes CASSPTPWGDGYTF. The rearrangement joins TRBV6-1 to TRBJ1-2; the D gene is possibly TRBD1 (5 bases). The germline gives CDR1 MNHNS, CDR2 SASEGT. The CDR3 loop spans 14 amino acids. Trimming stripped 5 bases from V and 6 bases from J, with 16 bases between.

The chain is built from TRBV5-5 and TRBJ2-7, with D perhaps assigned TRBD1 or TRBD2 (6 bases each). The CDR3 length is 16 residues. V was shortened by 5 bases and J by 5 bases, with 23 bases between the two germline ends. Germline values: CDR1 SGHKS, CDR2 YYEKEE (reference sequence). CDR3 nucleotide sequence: TGTGCCAGCAGTTACGGATCGGGGGCCCAATACAACGAGCAGTACTTC. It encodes CASSYGSGAQYNEQYF.

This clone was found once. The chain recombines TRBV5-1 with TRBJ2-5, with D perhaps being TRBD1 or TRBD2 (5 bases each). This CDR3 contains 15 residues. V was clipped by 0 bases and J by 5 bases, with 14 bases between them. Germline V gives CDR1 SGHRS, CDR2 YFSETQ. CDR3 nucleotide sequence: TGCGCCAGCAGCTTGGCGGGCAGGGACGGGGAGACCCAGTACTTC. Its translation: CASSLAGRDGETQYF.

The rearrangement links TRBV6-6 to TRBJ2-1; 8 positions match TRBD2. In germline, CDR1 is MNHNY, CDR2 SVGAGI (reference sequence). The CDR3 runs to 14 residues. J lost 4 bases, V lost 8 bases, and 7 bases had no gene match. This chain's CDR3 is CASATGGAYNEQFF. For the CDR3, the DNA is TGTGCCAGCGCAACGGGGGGGGCTTACAATGAGCAGTTCTTC.

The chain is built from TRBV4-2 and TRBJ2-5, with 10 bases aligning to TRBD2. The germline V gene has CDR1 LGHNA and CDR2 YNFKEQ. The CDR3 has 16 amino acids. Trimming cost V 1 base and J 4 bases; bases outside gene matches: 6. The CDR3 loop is CASSQASGGLSETQYF. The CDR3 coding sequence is TGTGCCAGCAGCCAAGCTAGCGGGGGCCTTTCAGAGACCCAGTACTTC.

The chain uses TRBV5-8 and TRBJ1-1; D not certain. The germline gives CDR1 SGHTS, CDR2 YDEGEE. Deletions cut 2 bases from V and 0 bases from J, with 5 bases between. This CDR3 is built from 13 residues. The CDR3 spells CASSLPLNTEAFF. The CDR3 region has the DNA TGTGCCAGCAGCTTACCGTTGAACACTGAAGCTTTCTTT.

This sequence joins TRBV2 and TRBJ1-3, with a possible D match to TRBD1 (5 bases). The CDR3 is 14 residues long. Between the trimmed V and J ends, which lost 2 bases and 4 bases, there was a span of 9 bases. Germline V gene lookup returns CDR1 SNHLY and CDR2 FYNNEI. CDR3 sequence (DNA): TGTGCCAGCAGTGAAAGAGGGACCGGAAACACCATATATTTT. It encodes CASSERGTGNTIYF.

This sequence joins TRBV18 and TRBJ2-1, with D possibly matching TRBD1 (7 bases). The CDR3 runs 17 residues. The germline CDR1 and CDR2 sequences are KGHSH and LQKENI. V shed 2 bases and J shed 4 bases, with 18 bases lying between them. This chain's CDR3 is CASSPGLQGTGYNEQFF. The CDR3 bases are TGTGCCAGCTCACCAGGTTTACAGGGGACTGGTTACAATGAGCAGTTCTTC.

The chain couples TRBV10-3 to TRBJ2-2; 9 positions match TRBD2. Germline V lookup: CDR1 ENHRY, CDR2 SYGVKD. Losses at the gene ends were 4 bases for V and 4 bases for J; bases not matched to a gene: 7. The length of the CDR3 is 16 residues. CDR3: CAISGGGRALTGELFF. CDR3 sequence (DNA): TGTGCCATCAGTGGGGGCGGGAGGGCCCTCACCGGGGAGCTGTTTTTT.

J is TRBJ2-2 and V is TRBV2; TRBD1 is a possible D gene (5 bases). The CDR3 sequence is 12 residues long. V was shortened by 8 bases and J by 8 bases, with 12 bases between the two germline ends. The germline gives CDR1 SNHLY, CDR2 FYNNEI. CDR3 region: CASDAREGELFF. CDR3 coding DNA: TGTGCCAGCGACGCCAGGGAAGGGGAGCTGTTTTTT. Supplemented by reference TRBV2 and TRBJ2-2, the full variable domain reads EPEVTQTPSHQVTQMGQEVILRCVPISNHLYFYWYRQILGQKVEFLVSFYNNEISEKSEIFDDQFSVERPDGSNFTLKIRSTKLEDSAMYFCASDAREGELFFGEGSRLTVL.

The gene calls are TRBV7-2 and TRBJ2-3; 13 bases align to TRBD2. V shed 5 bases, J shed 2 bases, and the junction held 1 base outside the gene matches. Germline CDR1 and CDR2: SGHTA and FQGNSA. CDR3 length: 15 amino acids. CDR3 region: CASSGLAGVTDTQYF. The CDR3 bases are TGTGCCAGCAGCGGACTAGCGGGAGTCACAGATACGCAGTATTTT.

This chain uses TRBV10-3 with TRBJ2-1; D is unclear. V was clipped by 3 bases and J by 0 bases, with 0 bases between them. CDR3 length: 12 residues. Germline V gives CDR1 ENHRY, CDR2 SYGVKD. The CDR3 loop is CAISDSYNEQFF. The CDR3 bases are TGTGCCATCAGTGACTCCTACAATGAGCAGTTCTTC.

CDR3 bases: TGTGCCAGCACTCATAGCGGGGGGCCGTACAATGAGCAGTTCTTC. Translation: CASTHSGGPYNEQFF. The chain is built from TRBV25-1 and TRBJ2-1; TRBD2 matches at 10 bases. Germline-derived CDR1 and CDR2 are MGHDK and SYGVNS. The CDR3 sequence is 15 residues long. V was clipped by 7 bases and J by 4 bases; unmatched bases: 7.

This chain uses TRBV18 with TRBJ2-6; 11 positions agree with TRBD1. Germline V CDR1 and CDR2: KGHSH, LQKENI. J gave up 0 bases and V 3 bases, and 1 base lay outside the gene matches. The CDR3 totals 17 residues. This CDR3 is CASSPGTGGSGANVLTF. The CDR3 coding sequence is TGTGCCAGCTCACCCGGGACAGGGGGCTCTGGGGCCAACGTCCTGACTTTC. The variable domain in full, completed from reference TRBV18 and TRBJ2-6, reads NAGVMQNPRHLVRRRGQEARLRCSPMKGHSHVYWYRQLPEEGLKFMVYLQKENIIDESGMPKERFSAEFPKEGPSILRIQQVVRGDSAAYFCASSPGTGGSGANVLTFGAGSRLTVL.

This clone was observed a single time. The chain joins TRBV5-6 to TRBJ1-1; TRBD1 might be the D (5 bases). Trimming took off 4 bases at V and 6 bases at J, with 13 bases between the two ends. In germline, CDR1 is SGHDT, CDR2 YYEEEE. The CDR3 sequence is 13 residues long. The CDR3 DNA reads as TGTGCCAGCAGCAAGACAGTGGAGGCTGAAGCTTTCTTT. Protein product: CASSKTVEAEAFF.

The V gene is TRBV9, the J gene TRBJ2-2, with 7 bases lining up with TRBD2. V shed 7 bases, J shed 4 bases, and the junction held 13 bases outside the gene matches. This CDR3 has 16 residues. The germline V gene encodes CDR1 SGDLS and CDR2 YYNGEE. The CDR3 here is CASQEAGTTTTGELFF. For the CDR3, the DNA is TGTGCCAGCCAGGAAGCAGGGACTACGACCACCGGGGAGCTGTTTTTT. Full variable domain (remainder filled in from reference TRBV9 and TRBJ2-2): DSGVTQTPKHLITATGQRVTLRCSPRSGDLSVYWYQQSLDQGLQFLIQYYNGEERAKGNILERFSAQQFPDLHSELNLSSLELGDSALYFCASQEAGTTTTGELFFGEGSRLTVL.

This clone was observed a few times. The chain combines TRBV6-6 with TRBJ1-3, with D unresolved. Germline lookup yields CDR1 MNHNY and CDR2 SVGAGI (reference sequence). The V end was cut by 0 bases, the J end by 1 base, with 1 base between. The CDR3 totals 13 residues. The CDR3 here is CASSYSSGNTIYF. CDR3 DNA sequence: TGTGCCAGCAGTTACTCATCTGGAAACACCATATATTTT.